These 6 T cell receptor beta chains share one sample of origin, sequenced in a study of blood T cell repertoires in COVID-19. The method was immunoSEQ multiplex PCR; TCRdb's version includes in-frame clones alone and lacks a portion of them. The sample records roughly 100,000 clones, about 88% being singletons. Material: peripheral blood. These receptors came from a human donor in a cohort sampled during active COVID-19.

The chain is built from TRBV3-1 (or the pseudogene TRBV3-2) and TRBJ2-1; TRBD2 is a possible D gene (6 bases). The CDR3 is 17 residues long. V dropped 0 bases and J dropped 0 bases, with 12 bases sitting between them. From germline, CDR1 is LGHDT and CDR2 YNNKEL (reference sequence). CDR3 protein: CASSQEAAGTSYNEQFF. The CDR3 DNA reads TGTGCCAGCAGCCAAGAGGCAGCGGGTACCTCCTACAATGAGCAGTTCTTC.

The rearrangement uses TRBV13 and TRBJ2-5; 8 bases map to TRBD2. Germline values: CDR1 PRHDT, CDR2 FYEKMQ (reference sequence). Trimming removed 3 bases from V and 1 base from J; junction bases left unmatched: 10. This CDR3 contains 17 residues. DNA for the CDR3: TGTGCCAGCAGCTTGAGCCCTAAGCGGGGGACCCAAGAGACCCAGTACTTC. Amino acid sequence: CASSLSPKRGTQETQYF.

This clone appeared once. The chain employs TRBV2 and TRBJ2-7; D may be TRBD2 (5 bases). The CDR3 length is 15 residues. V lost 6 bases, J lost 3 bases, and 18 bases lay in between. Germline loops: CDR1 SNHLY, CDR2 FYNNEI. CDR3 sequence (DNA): TGTGCCAGCAGCGCGCTCGGTGGGAGTTTCTACGAGCAGTACTTC. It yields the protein CASSALGGSFYEQYF.

Written as DNA, the CDR3 is TGTGCCAGCAGCGACGGAGTGCCAGAGTATATCACTGAAGCTTTCTTT. Its protein is CASSDGVPEYITEAFF. The chain uses TRBV5-6 and TRBJ1-1; D gene unclear. Germline V gene lookup returns CDR1 SGHDT and CDR2 YYEEEE. Between the trimmed V and J ends, which lost 4 bases and 4 bases, there was a span of 20 bases. This CDR3 comprises 16 residues.

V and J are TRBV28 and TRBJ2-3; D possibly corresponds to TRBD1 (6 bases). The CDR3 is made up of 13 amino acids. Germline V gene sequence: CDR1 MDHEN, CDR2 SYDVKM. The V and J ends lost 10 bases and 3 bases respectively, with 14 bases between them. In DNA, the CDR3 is TGTGCCACCAACCCAGGGGAAACAGATACGCAGTATTTT. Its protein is CATNPGETDTQYF.

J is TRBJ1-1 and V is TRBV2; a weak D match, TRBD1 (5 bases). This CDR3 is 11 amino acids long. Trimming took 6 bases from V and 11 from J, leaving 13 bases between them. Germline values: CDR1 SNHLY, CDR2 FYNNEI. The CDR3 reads CASREGPGAFF. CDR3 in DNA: TGTGCCAGCAGGGAGGGGCCGGGCGCTTTCTTT.